The 10 T cell receptor beta chains presented below share a single source sample, sequenced in a study of blood T cell repertoires in COVID-19. Generated by immunoSEQ multiplex PCR, the TCRdb table keeps only in-frame clones and is missing some. The table lists some 200,000 clones, 86% of them singletons, with over 3% in the top ten. The sample comprised PBMCs or T cells enriched from blood (not recorded which). These receptors were obtained from a woman in her forties or fifties in a cohort exposed to, infected with or recovered from COVID-19 (not recorded which).

The chain's CDR3 is CASSLVVSGGSTF. In DNA, the CDR3 is TGTGCCAGCAGCTTAGTGGTTTCGGGTGGATCTACCTTC. The genes are TRBV7-2 and TRBJ1-2; no reliable D call. The CDR3 totals 13 residues. The germline V gene encodes CDR1 SGHTA and CDR2 FQGNSA. Trimming stripped 1 base from V and 14 bases from J, with 17 bases between.

The chain joins TRBV7-6 to TRBJ1-1; D gene unclear. Germline CDR1 and CDR2: SGHVS and FNYEAQ. CDR3 length: 13 residues. The V end lost 1 base, the J end lost 4 bases, and 7 bases lay between the germline ends. This CDR3 is CASSLGESTEAFF. CDR3 in DNA: TGTGCCAGCAGCTTAGGGGAGTCCACTGAAGCTTTCTTT.

V usage is TRBV27 and J usage is TRBJ2-3; 10 positions match TRBD1. J lost 4 bases, V lost 6 bases, and 4 bases had no gene match. The CDR3 runs to 14 residues. CDR1 is MNHEY, CDR2 SMNVEV, per germline (reference sequence). CDR3 protein: CASSRQGAPDTQYF. DNA of the CDR3: TGTGCCAGCAGCCGACAGGGGGCGCCAGATACGCAGTATTTT.

The chain uses TRBV5-1 and TRBJ2-3, with a possible D match to TRBD1 (6 bases). The CDR3 covers 14 residues. Trimming shortened V by 1 base and J by 3 bases, and 9 bases separated the two germline ends. Germline lookup yields CDR1 SGHRS and CDR2 YFSETQ. The CDR3 coding sequence is TGCGCCAGCAGCTTGCTACAGGGTACAGATACGCAGTATTTT. It is translated as CASSLLQGTDTQYF.

V and J are TRBV4-1 and TRBJ1-6, with TRBD1 identical over 12 bases. The germline CDR1 and CDR2 sequences are MGHRA and YSYEKL. The CDR3 spans 15 residues. J lost 8 bases, V lost 4 bases, and 3 bases had no gene match. CDR3 protein: CASSPGQGADSPLHF. CDR3 bases: TGCGCCAGCAGCCCGGGACAGGGGGCTGATTCACCCCTCCACTTT.

The rearrangement uses TRBV3-1 (or the pseudogene TRBV3-2) and TRBJ2-3; D gene ambiguous. Germline V gene data show CDR1 as LGHDT and CDR2 as YNNKEL (reference sequence). V shed 4 bases and J shed 2 bases, with 4 bases lying between them. This CDR3 contains 12 residues. The CDR3 bases are TGTGCCAGCAGCCCGTACACAGATACGCAGTATTTT. Protein product: CASSPYTDTQYF.

The rearrangement joins TRBV27 to TRBJ1-6; 10 bases fit TRBD1. The CDR3 is 16 amino acids. Trimming cost V 6 bases and J 7 bases; bases outside gene matches: 9. CDR1 and CDR2 from the germline V gene are MNHEY and SMNVEV (reference sequence). The CDR3 DNA sequence: TGTGCCAGCAGCCGCCGGACGGGACAGGGGAATTCACCCCTCCACTTT. This codes for CASSRRTGQGNSPLHF.

The V call is TRBV7-2, the J call TRBJ1-2; D ambiguous. Between the trimmed V and J ends, which lost 1 base and 3 bases, there was a span of 6 bases. Per germline, CDR1 SGHTA and CDR2 FQGNSA. The CDR3 has 13 amino acids. The DNA for the CDR3 is TGTGCCAGCAGCTTAGGGGCCCACTATGGCTACACCTTC. It codes for CASSLGAHYGYTF.

The rearrangement uses TRBV2 and TRBJ2-7; 7 bases are shared with TRBD1. CDR1 is SNHLY and CDR2 is FYNNEI in the germline V gene. CDR3 length: 15 residues. V dropped 8 bases and J dropped 4; count of bases not matched to a gene: 14. The CDR3 nucleotides read TGTGCCAGCTCATCCACCGGGACAGTCAGGTACGAGCAGTACTTC. Translating it yields CASSSTGTVRYEQYF. Variable domain in full (rest from reference TRBV2 and TRBJ2-7): EPEVTQTPSHQVTQMGQEVILRCVPISNHLYFYWYRQILGQKVEFLVSFYNNEISEKSEIFDDQFSVERPDGSNFTLKIRSTKLEDSAMYFCASSSTGTVRYEQYFGPGTRLTVT.

This rearrangement joins TRBV18 to TRBJ1-1; no clear D. Trimming removed 5 bases from V and 1 base from J, with 11 bases in between. This CDR3 has 14 residues. Germline V gives CDR1 KGHSH, CDR2 LQKENI. As DNA, the CDR3 is TGTGCCAGCTCATCAAGCTCGGGGAACACTGAAGCTTTCTTT. Its protein product is CASSSSSGNTEAFF.